The clone carrying this T cell receptor beta chain was detected ten times or more. What it binds is unknown. Trimming left V 5 bases short and J 6 bases short, with 17 bases between. The length of the CDR3 is 14 residues. The germline V gene has CDR1 LGHDT and CDR2 YNNKEL (reference sequence). Used for diagnoses were clinical symptoms, serum thyroxine and TRAb, thyroid ultrasound and orbital computed tomography. PBMCs were collected from an approximately 9 ml volume of fresh peripheral blood. This record comes from a study of T cells in Graves' hyperthyroidism and ophthalmopathy. Amplification targeted TCR beta CDR3 regions from RNA transcripts. TCR CDR3 underwent first-round RT-PCR with the HTBI primer set. TCRdb used MiXCR to reprocess the multiplex PCR reads, holding one entry per CDR3 protein. The sample has more than 350,000 distinct CDR3 sequences, 13% to 15% seen once. Points from the study as a whole: The model foresaw ophthalmopathy a median around 6 months prior to onset. The majority of expanded thyroid clonotypes above 0.001 also appeared in blood.

The receptor was isolated from a woman aged 60-70 years with Graves' ophthalmopathy. The sequenced sample was blood. The V call is TRBV3-1, the J call TRBJ2-7, with D perhaps matching TRBD2 (6 bases). As DNA, the CDR3 is TGTGCCAGCAGCTACGGAGCAGTGCGGGGCGAGCAGTACTTC. Encoded protein: CASSYGAVRGEQYF.